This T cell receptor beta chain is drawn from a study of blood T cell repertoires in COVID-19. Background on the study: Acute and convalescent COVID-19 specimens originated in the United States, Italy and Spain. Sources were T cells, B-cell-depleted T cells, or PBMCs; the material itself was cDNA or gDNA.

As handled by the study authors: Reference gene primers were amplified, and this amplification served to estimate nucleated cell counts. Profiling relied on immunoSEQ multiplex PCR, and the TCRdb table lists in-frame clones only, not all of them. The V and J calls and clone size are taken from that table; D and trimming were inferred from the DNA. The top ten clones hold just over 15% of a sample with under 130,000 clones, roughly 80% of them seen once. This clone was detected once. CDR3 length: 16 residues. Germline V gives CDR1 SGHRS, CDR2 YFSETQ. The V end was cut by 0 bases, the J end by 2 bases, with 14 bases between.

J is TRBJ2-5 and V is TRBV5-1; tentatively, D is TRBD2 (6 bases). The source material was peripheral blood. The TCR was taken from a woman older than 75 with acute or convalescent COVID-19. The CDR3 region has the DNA TGCGCCAGCAGCTTGGCTGCCGGGGGAGGTCAAGAGACCCAGTACTTC. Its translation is CASSLAAGGGQETQYF.